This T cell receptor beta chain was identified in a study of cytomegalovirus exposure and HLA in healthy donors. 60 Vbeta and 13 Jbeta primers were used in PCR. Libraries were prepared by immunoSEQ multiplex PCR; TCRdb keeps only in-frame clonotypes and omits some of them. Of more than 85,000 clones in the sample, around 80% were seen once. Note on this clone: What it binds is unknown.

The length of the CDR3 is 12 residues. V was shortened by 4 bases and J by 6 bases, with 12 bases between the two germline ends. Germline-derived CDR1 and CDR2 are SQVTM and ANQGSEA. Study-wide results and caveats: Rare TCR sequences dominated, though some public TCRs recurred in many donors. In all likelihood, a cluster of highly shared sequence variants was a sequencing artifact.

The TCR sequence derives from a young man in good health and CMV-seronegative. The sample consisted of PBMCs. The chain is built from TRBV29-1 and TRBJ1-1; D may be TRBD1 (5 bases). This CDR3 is CSVVGRDAEAFF. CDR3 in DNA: TGCAGCGTTGTGGGGAGGGACGCTGAAGCTTTCTTT.